The clone carrying this TCR beta chain occurred many times. Its specificity is not known. Patients aged 18 to 65 had newly diagnosed hyperthyroidism that had lasted under 2 months. The CDR3 regions of TCR beta were amplified from RNA transcripts. Initially, a first-round RT-PCR of the TCR CDR3 employed the HTBI primer set. MiXCR, run by TCRdb on the multiplex PCR reads, gives a single entry per CDR3 protein. This table holds roughly 360,000 distinct CDR3 sequences, approximately 13% found once. These data come from a study of T cells in Graves' hyperthyroidism and ophthalmopathy. Study-wide points: Ophthalmopathy prediction by the model preceded onset by a median about 6.8 months.

The CDR3 length is 13 residues. The trim removed 6 bases at V and 2 bases at J, leaving 1 base unmatched. CDR1 is SNHLY, CDR2 FYNNEI, per germline. The chain joins TRBV2 to TRBJ1-3; 7 nucleotides agree with TRBD1. Sequencing used blood. This clonotype was obtained from a young man with Graves' hyperthyroidism that later progressed to Graves' ophthalmopathy. The CDR3 nucleotides are TGTGCCAGCAGACAGGGGACTGGAAACACCATATATTTT. This encodes CASRQGTGNTIYF.